This T cell receptor (beta chain) was sequenced during a study of cytomegalovirus exposure and HLA in healthy donors (dated by TCRdb to about 2017). Concerning the study at large: According to a later analysis, one platform produced both the 100 to 150 validation repertoires and the 666 repertoires of the first cohort. The study combined high-throughput TCR immunosequencing, statistical association of individual TCRs with disease status, and machine learning to predict cytomegalovirus infection status. The aim of the study was to test whether cataloging public T cell receptors could identify signatures of past pathogen exposure. Along with the approximately 650-subject first cohort, a separate validation cohort of over a hundred different subjects was used.

Library preparation employed the immunoSEQ multiplex PCR assay. The study's processing was this. A statistical classification framework was built for diagnosing cytomegalovirus status from the catalog of TCR beta chain sequences. TCRdb limited this immuneACCESS table to in-frame rearrangements with V and J called. A share of clones is missing; checked studies link under half to unresolved V genes, and the rest is unexplained. The V and J calls and clone size come from that table; D and trimming were worked out from the DNA. The sample profile shows hundreds of thousands of clones; roughly 89% of them were found once. The ten largest clones add up to 0.83% of the sample. Study-wide conclusions, independent of this receptor: Of the cluster scores, about 94% were above 0 in a later analysis, which found that TCRs clustered in the first cohort also tended to co-occur in the 120 validation repertoires. Three of the identified cytomegalovirus-associated TCR beta chains were confirmed in vitro to be specific for cytomegalovirus antigens. In the study, around 160 TCR beta chains were listed as associated with cytomegalovirus. Cytomegalovirus status was reported to be diagnosed by the classifier with high specificity and sensitivity in both the original and validation cohorts. Across donors, most TCR sequences were observed very rarely, whereas some public TCRs were present in many individuals. It was suggested by the authors that the approach could potentially be generalized to other disease states and immunological phenotypes. All 130 or so repertoires were used to score co-occurrence in the validation cohort in a later analysis, because that analysis had no HLA typing for the cohort.

Donors formed part of the validation cohort, which comprised about 130 subjects and was distinct from the first cohort of roughly 600 subjects. Details on this clone: What this receptor recognizes is not known. No base-level quality is on record; no much larger clone is a single base apart.

This receptor was taken from a woman between 18 and 29 years old in good health and CMV-seronegative. The specimen sequenced was PBMCs.

The nucleotide sequence is given as TGCGCCAGCAGCTTGGTTGGAGGGACGAATTCACCCCTCCACTTT. Translated, it gives CASSLVGGTNSPLHF. The rearranged chain carries TRBV5-1 and TRBJ1-6, with TRBD1 tentatively as D gene (5 bases match). Cut back by 0 bases and 7 bases, the V and J ends lie 11 bases apart. The germline V gene gives CDR1 as SGHRS and CDR2 as YFSETQ. The CDR3 runs 15 amino acids, cysteine and phenylalanine included. The only DNA kept is the CDR3, 45 bases in frame from the first base.